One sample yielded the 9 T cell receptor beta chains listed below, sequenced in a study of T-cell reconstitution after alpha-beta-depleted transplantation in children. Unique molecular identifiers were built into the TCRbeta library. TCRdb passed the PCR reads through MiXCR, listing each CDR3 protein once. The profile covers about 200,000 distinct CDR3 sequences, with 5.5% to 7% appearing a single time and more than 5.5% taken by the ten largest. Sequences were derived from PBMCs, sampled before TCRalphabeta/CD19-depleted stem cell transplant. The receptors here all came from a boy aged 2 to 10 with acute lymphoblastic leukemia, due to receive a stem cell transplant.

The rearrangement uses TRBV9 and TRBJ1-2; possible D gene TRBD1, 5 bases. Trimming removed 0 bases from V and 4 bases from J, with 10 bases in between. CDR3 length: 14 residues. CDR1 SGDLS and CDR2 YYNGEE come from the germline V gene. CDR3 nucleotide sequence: TGTGCCAGCAGCGTAGCTGGGGCAGTCTATGGCTACACCTTC. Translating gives CASSVAGAVYGYTF.

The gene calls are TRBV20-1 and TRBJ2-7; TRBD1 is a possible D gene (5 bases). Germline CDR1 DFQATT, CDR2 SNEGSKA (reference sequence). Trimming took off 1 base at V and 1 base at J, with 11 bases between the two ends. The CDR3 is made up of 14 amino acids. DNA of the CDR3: TGCAGTGCTAGAGTTCAGGGTCTTTCCTACGAGCAGTACTTC. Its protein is CSARVQGLSYEQYF.

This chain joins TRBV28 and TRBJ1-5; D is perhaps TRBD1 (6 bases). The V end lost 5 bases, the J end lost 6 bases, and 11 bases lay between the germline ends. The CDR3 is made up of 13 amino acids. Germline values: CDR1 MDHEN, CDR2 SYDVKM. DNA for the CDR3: TGTGCCAGCAGTCTACAGGGTCTTCAGCCCCAGCATTTT. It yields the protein CASSLQGLQPQHF.

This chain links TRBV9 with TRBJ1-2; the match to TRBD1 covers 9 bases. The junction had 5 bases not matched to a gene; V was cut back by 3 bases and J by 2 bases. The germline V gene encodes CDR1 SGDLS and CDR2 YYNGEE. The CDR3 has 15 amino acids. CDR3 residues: CASSGNRGPNYGYTF. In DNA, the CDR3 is TGTGCCAGCAGCGGGAACAGGGGGCCCAACTATGGCTACACCTTC.

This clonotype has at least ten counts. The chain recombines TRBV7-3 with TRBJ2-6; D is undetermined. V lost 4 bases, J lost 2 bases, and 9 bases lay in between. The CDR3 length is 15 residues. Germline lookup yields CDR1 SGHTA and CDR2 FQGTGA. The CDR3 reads CASSSATTGANVLTF. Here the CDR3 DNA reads TGTGCCAGCAGCTCCGCTACAACTGGGGCCAACGTCCTGACTTTC.

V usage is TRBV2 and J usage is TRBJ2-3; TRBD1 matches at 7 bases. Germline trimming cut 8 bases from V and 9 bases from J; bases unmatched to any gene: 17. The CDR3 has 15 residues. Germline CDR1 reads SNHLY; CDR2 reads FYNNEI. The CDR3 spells CASGTAGGELSTQYF. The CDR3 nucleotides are TGTGCCAGCGGAACGGCAGGGGGTGAGCTGTCAACGCAGTATTTT.

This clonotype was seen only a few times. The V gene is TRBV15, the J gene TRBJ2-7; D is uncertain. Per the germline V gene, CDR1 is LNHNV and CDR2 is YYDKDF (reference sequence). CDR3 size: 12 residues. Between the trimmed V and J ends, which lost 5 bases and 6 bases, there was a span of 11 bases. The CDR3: CATSRSLSEQYF. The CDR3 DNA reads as TGTGCCACCAGCCGAAGCCTCAGCGAGCAGTACTTC.

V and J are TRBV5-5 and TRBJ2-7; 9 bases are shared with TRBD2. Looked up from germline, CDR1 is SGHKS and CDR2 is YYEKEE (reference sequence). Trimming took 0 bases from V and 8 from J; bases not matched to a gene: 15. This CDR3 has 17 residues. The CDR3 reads CASSLEFRLAGPPQQYF. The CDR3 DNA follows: TGTGCCAGCAGCTTGGAGTTTCGGCTAGCGGGGCCACCCCAGCAGTACTTC. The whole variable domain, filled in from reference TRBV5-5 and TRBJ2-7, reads DAGVTQSPTHLIKTRGQQVTLRCSPISGHKSVSWYQQVLGQGPQFIFQYYEKEERGRGNFPDRFSARQFPNYSSELNVNALLLGDSALYLCASSLEFRLAGPPQQYFGPGTRLTVT.

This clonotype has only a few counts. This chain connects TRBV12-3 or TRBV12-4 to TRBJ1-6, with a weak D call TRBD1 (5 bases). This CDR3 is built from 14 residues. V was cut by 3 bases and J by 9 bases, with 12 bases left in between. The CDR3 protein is CASSLQGRISPLHF. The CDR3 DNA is TGTGCCAGCAGTTTGCAGGGTCGGATTTCACCCCTCCACTTT.